Below, 11 T cell receptor beta chains from the same sample are listed, as sequenced in a study of blood T cells in healthy people across ages (dated by TCRdb to the mid-2010s). The library came from 5' RACE. The instrument given in TCRdb is Illumina HiSeq 2500. A second PCR of about 7 to 12 cycles was run with a J-beta primer mix and a sample-barcoded 5' primer. TCRdb trimmed the raw reads at Q25, called clones with MiXCR and kept productive beta chains. Duplicate CDR3 protein sequences are folded into a single record with the most common DNA and genes. Across this sample there are fewer than 600,000 distinct CDR3 sequences, with over 25% seen only once. 3% to 4% of the sample is in the top ten clones. The sample was also reused in another study, on T cells of mothers and their children.

Sequencing input: blood. The receptors come from a boy under 10 years old in good health.

The CDR3 is CASSQSRLAGEGNTQYF. CDR3 sequence (DNA): TGTGCCAGCAGTCAGAGTCGGCTAGCGGGAGAAGGGAATACGCAGTATTTT. The chain uses TRBV6-1 and TRBJ2-3; 10 bases agree with TRBD2. The CDR3 covers 17 residues. V was clipped by 5 bases and J by 7 bases; unmatched bases: 15. Germline assignment: CDR1 MNHNS and CDR2 SASEGT.

The chain is built from TRBV10-3 and TRBJ2-5; D is unresolved. With 9 bases removed from V and 2 bases from J, the gap between germline ends came to 13 bases. The V gene's germline CDR1 is ENHRY and CDR2 SYGVKD. The CDR3 runs to 13 residues. DNA of the CDR3: TGTGCCATTTCGAGCCAAAATCAAGAGACCCAGTACTTC. Translation gives CAISSQNQETQYF.

This sequence joins TRBV15 and TRBJ2-1; 12 bases agree with TRBD2. The ends lost 4 bases at V and 4 bases at J; junction bases unmatched: 5. Germline CDR1 and CDR2: LNHNV and YYDKDF (reference sequence). The CDR3 consists of 16 residues. CDR3 nucleotides: TGTGCCACCAGCACAACCGGGACTAGCGGGTACAATGAGCAGTTCTTC. Amino acid sequence: CATSTTGTSGYNEQFF.

This clonotype was seen a few times. The CDR3 DNA is TGTGCCACCAGTGAGGACGACAGTGGTGGCTACACCTTC. Translating gives CATSEDDSGGYTF. The chain uses TRBV24-1 and TRBJ1-2; TRBD1 is a possible D gene (5 bases). Trimming shortened V by 4 bases and J by 7 bases, and 12 bases separated the two germline ends. Germline assignment: CDR1 KGHDR and CDR2 SFDVKD. There are 13 residues in the CDR3.

This chain joins TRBV4-3 and TRBJ2-1; unclear D gene. Between the trimmed V and J ends, which lost 1 base and 8 bases, there was a span of 9 bases. Looked up from germline, CDR1 is LGHNA and CDR2 is YSLEER. The CDR3 extends over 13 amino acids. The CDR3 reads CASSQGYMDEQFF. CDR3 bases: TGCGCCAGCAGCCAAGGATATATGGATGAGCAGTTCTTC.

Comment on this clonotype: Compared with germline, one end of the junction differs, possibly owing to a read error. The chain couples TRBV5-1 to TRBJ2-3; the D call may be TRBD1 or TRBD2 (6 bases each). Germline CDR1 SGHRS, CDR2 YFSETQ. CDR3 size: 13 residues. The CDR3 DNA sequence: TGTGCCAGCAGCTTGCGGGACACCGATACGCAGTATTTT. Translating gives CASSLRDTDTQYF.

Only a few counts were recorded for this clonotype. The chain uses TRBV9 and TRBJ1-2, with D tentatively TRBD1 (5 bases). Germline CDR1 is SGDLS and CDR2 is YYNGEE. Between the trimmed V and J ends, which lost 7 bases and 3 bases, there was a span of 19 bases. This CDR3 spans 15 amino acids. The CDR3 sequence is CASSQGTVSDYGYTF. As DNA, the CDR3 is TGTGCCAGCTCTCAGGGTACTGTCTCGGACTATGGCTACACCTTC.

This rearrangement joins TRBV6-2 or TRBV6-3 to TRBJ2-1; 9 bases are shared with TRBD2. Unmatched junction bases numbered 2, after V lost 0 bases and J lost 5 bases. The CDR3 contains 15 residues. CDR1 and CDR2 from the germline V gene are MNHEY and SVGEGT. The CDR3: CASSYSVAGDNEQFF. CDR3 nucleotides: TGTGCCAGCAGTTACTCGGTAGCGGGGGACAATGAGCAGTTCTTC.

V usage is TRBV29-1 and J usage is TRBJ2-1; perhaps D is TRBD1 or TRBD2 (5 bases each). V was cut by 1 base and J by 14 bases, with 12 bases left in between. This CDR3 region has 11 residues. In germline, CDR1 is SQVTM, CDR2 ANQGSEA. CDR3 loop: CSVEVGQGEFF. Written as DNA, the CDR3 is TGCAGCGTTGAAGTAGGGCAGGGAGAGTTCTTC.

This clonotype showed up just a few times. The chain links TRBV15 to TRBJ1-4; TRBD1 might be the D (5 bases). The V end was cut by 3 bases, the J end by 7 bases, with 15 bases between. Germline assignment: CDR1 LNHNV and CDR2 YYDKDF (reference sequence). The CDR3 runs 15 residues. CDR3 region: CATSRAGAGGEKLFF. Here the CDR3 DNA reads TGTGCCACCAGCAGGGCCGGGGCTGGGGGTGAAAAACTGTTTTTT.

The chain recombines TRBV18 with TRBJ2-5; no clear D gene. The CDR3 consists of 14 residues. Germline CDR1 is KGHSH and CDR2 is LQKENI. V lost 3 bases and J 4 bases, leaving 12 bases between the germline ends. The CDR3 loop is CASSPQTPRETQYF. CDR3 nucleotides: TGTGCCAGCTCACCTCAGACTCCACGAGAGACCCAGTACTTC.